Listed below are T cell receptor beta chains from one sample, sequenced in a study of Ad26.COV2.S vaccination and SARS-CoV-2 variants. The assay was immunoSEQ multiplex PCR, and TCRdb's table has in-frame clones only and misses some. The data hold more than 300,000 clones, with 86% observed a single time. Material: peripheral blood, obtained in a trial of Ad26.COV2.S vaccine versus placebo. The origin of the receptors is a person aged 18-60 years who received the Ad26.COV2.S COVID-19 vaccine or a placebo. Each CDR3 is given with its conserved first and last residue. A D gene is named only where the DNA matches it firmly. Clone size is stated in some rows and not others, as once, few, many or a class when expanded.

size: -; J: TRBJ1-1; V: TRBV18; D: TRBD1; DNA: TGTGCCAGCTCAGCGACCCCGGGACAGGGTGCCGAAGCTTTCTTT; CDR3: CASSATPGQGAEAFF
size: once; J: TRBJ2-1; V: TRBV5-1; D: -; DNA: TGCGCCAGCAGCTTGTTTATGAATTCGGGTTACAATGAGCAGTTCTTC; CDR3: CASSLFMNSGYNEQFF
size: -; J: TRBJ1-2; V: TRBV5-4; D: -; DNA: TGTGCCAGCAGCTTTCCCCTGGGACTGAGAAACTATGGCTACACCTTC; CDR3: CASSFPLGLRNYGYTF
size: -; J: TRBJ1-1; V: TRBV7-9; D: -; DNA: TGTGCCAGCTCGATTCTACAGGGGAACACTGAAGCTTTCTTT; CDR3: CASSILQGNTEAFF
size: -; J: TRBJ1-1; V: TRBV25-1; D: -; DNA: TGTGCCAGCAGTGATCGGGGGGGTAGAGCTGAAGCTTTCTTT; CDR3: CASSDRGGRAEAFF
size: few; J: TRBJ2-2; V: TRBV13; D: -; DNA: TGTGCCAGCAGCTTAGGGGACTCGTACACCGGGGAGCTGTTTTTT; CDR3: CASSLGDSYTGELFF
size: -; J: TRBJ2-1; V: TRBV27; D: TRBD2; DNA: TGTGCCAGCAGTTACACGACTAGCGGGGGGCAGGGTGAGCAGTTCTTC; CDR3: CASSYTTSGGQGEQFF
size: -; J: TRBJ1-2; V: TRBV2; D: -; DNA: TGTGCCAGCAGATTGGACAGTGATGGCTACACCTTC; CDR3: CASRLDSDGYTF
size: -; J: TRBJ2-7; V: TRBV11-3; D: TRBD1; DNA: TGTGCCAGCAGTCGGGACAGGAGCTCCTACGAGCAGTACTTC; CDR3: CASSRDRSSYEQYF
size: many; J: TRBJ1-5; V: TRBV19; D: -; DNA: TGTGCCAGTAGTACTTATAGTCAGCCCCAGCATTTT; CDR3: CASSTYSQPQHF
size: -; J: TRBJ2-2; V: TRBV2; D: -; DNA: TGTGCCAGCGGACTTATGAAAGTCGGGGAGCTGTTTTTT; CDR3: CASGLMKVGELFF
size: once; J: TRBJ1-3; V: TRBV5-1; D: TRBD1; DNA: TGCGCCAGCAGCTTGTTACAGGGGGCGGCTGGAAACACCATATATTTT; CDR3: CASSLLQGAAGNTIYF
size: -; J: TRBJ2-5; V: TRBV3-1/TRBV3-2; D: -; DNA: TGTGCCAGCAGCCAAGGGTCTAGCAAGAAGACCCAGTACTTC; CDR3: CASSQGSSKKTQYF
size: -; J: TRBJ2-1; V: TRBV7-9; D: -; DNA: TGTGCCAGCAGCTTAAGGGGATATGAGCAGTTCTTC; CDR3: CASSLRGYEQFF
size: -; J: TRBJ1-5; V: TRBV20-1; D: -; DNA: TGCAGTGCCAGTCGTAGATTGGGTGGCAATCAGCCCCAGCATTTT; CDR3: CSASRRLGGNQPQHF
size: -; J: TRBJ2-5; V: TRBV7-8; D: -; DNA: TGTGCCAGCAGCTTAATGTCGGGCCAGGTCCAAGAGACCCAGTACTTC; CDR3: CASSLMSGQVQETQYF
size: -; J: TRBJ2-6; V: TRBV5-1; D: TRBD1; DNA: TGCGCCAGCAGCCCCAGGGGCCGGGGACAGGGATTTGCTGGGGCCAACGTCCTGACTTTC; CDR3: CASSPRGRGQGFAGANVLTF
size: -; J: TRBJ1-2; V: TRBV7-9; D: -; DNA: TGTGCCAGCAGCCCTCAGCCCCCCCGTGACTATGGCTACACCTTC; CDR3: CASSPQPPRDYGYTF
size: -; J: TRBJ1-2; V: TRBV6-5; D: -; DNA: TGTGCCAGCATGAGGGCAGGGGTGCATGGCTACACCTTC; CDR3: CASMRAGVHGYTF
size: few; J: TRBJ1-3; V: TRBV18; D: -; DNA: TGTGCCAGCTCACCACCGTCTGTTTTCTCTGGAAACACCATATATTTT; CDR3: CASSPPSVFSGNTIYF
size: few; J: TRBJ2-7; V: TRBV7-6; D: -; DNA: TGTGCCAGCAGCTCGATAATTGGGCGGGACGCCTACGAGCAGTACTTC; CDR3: CASSSIIGRDAYEQYF
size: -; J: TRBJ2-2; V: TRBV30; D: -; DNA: TGTGCCTGGAGAGGAGCCAGGAACACCGGGGAGCTGTTTTTT; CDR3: CAWRGARNTGELFF
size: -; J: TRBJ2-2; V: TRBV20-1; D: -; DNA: TGCAGTGCTAATGAGAACACCGGGGAGCTGTTTTTT; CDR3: CSANENTGELFF
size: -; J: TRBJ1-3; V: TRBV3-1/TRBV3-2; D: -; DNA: TGTGCCAGCAGCCGAGCCCACAGGGTCCTCAACTCTGGAAACACCATATATTTT; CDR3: CASSRAHRVLNSGNTIYF
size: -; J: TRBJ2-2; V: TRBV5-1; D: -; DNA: TGCGCCAGCAGCTCCAGGGGAGCCAGGGAGCTGTTTTTT; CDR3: CASSSRGARELFF
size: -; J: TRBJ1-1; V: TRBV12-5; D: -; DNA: TGTGCTAGTGGTTTGAGCCCGGACAGCCGGGCTTTCTTT; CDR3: CASGLSPDSRAFF
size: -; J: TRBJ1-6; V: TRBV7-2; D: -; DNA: TGTGCCAGCAGCCAAAGAGGGGGGGCAGGTTATTCACCCCTCCACTTT; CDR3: CASSQRGGAGYSPLHF
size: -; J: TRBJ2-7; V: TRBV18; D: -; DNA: TGTGCCAGCTCCCCCGGGACAATTCTCTACGAGCAGTACTTC; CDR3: CASSPGTILYEQYF
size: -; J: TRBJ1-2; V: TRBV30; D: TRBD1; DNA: TGTGCCTGTCCTCAGACAGGGAACTATGGCTACACCTTC; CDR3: CACPQTGNYGYTF
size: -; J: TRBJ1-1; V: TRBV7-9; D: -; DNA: TGTGCCAGCAGCCACCCCTATTCAGGGGTAAGGACTGAAGCTTTCTTT; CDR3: CASSHPYSGVRTEAFF
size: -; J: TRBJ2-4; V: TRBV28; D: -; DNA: TGTGCCAGCACCTCCGCCCCGAGCGGGCTAGCTGTAAACATTCAGTACTTC; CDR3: CASTSAPSGLAVNIQYF
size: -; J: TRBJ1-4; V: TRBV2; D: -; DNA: TGTGCCAGCAGTGAAAGCGGGGCGCGGGAAAAACTGTTTTTT; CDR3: CASSESGAREKLFF
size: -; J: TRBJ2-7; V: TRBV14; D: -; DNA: TGTGCCAGCAGCCGAAGGGGGGGACAGAGCTACGAGCAGTACTTC; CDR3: CASSRRGGQSYEQYF
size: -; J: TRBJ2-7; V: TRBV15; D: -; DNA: TGTGCCACCAGCAGTCTAAGACAGGTAACCTACGAGCAGTACTTC; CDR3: CATSSLRQVTYEQYF
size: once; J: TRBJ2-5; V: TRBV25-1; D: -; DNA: TGTGCCAGCAGTGATGGACGCCAAGAGACCCAGTACTTC; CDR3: CASSDGRQETQYF
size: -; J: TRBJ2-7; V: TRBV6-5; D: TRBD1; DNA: TGTGCCAGCCGAGACCAGGGGGCGTCTTACGAGCAGTACTTC; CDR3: CASRDQGASYEQYF
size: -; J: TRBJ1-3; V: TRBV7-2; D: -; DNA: TGTGCCAGCAGCTCTAAGGGTACTGGAAACACCATATATTTT; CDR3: CASSSKGTGNTIYF
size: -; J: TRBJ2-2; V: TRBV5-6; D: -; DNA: TGTGCCAGCAGCTTGGACCCCAGAAACACCGGGGAGCTGTTTTTT; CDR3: CASSLDPRNTGELFF
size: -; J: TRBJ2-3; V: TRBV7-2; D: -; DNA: TGTGCCAGCAGCTTAGTGCGGGGGCTCAACACAGATACGCAGTATTTT; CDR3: CASSLVRGLNTDTQYF
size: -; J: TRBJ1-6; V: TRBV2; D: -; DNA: TGTGCCAGTAAGCTCTTGACAGGAGATAATTCACCCCTCCACTTT; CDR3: CASKLLTGDNSPLHF
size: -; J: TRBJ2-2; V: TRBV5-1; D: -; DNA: TGCGCCAGCAGCTCCGGACAGACGAACACCGGGGAGCTGTTTTTT; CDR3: CASSSGQTNTGELFF
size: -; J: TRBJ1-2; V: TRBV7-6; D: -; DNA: TGTGCCAGCAGCCCGACAGCATCAGGGGCGGGAGGCTACACCTTC; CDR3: CASSPTASGAGGYTF
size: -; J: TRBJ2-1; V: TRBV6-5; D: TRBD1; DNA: TGTGCCAGCAGAAACCAGGGGGCGACCTACAATGAGCAGTTCTTC; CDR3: CASRNQGATYNEQFF
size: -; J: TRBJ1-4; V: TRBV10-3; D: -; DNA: TGTGCCATCAGCCTTACCCAGGGTCCCAATGAAAAACTGTTTTTT; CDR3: CAISLTQGPNEKLFF
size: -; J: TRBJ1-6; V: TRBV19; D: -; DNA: TGTGCCAGTAGTATCTCCTCAGGGAGAGGGTCCTATAATTCACCCCTCCACTTT; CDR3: CASSISSGRGSYNSPLHF
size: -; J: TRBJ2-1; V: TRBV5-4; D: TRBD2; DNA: TGTGCCAGCAGCTTGACTAGCGGGGCTCGCACGGAGCAGTTCTTC; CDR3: CASSLTSGARTEQFF
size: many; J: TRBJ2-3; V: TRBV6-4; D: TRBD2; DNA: TGTGCCAGCAGTACTAGCGGGGGGAGCACAGATACGCAGTATTTT; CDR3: CASSTSGGSTDTQYF
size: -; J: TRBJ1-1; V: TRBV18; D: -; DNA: TGTGCCAGCTTATGGACAGATAACACTGAAGCTTTCTTT; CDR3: CASLWTDNTEAFF
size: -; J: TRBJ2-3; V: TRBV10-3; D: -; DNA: TGTGCCATCAGTGAGACGGGACGGGATACGCAGTATTTT; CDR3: CAISETGRDTQYF
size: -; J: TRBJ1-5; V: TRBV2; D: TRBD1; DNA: TGTGCCAGCAGTACGACAGGGAATAGCAATCAGCCCCAGCATTTT; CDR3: CASSTTGNSNQPQHF
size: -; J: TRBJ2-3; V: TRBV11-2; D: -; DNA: TGTGCCAGCAGCTCCAAGGCAGATACGCAGTATTTT; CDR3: CASSSKADTQYF
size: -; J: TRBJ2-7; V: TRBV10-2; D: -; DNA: TGCGCCAGCACCGACCGGGGGCCTCGCAACGAGCAGTACTTC; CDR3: CASTDRGPRNEQYF
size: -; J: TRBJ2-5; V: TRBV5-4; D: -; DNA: TGTGCCAGCAGCCTCAGGGGAAGTCAAGAGACCCAGTACTTC; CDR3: CASSLRGSQETQYF
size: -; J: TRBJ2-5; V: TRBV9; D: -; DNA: TGTGCCAGCAGCGTGGGAACCCAAGAGACCCAGTACTTC; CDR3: CASSVGTQETQYF
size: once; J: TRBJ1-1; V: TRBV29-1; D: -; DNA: TGCAGCGGACTGAACACTGAAGCTTTCTTT; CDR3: CSGLNTEAFF